These 21 T cell receptor beta chains originate from one sample sequenced in a study of blood T cell repertoires in COVID-19. Only in-frame clones appear in the TCRdb table, and some are missing; sequencing was by immunoSEQ multiplex PCR. The data show about 120,000 clones, with less than 75% seen just once and 0.86% held by the top ten. What was sequenced was peripheral blood. These receptors came from a human donor with acute or convalescent COVID-19. The donor label of this sample is uncertain.

The CDR3 region is CASTGQGAGGELFF. Written as DNA, the CDR3 is TGTGCCAGCACGGGGCAGGGGGCCGGCGGGGAGCTGTTTTTT. The chain joins TRBV19 to TRBJ2-2, with 8 bases matching TRBD1. Germline V gene sequence: CDR1 LNHDA, CDR2 SQIVND (reference sequence). V lost 9 bases, J lost 7 bases, and 10 bases stayed unmatched. The CDR3 loop spans 14 amino acids.

This clone was counted only a few times. The gene calls are TRBV6-5 and TRBJ2-7; TRBD1 matches at 10 bases. Trimming at V came to 10 bases and at J to 6 bases, leaving 15 bases not matched to a gene. Looked up from germline, CDR1 is MNHEY and CDR2 is SVGAGI. The CDR3 length is 15 residues. The CDR3 reads CATWRIGQGGSEQYF. The DNA for the CDR3 is TGTGCCACCTGGAGGATCGGACAGGGGGGATCCGAGCAGTACTTC.

The chain uses TRBV27 and TRBJ1-2; D is unresolved. The CDR3 has 14 amino acids. The germline gives CDR1 MNHEY, CDR2 SMNVEV (reference sequence). Trimming cost V 6 bases and J 0 bases, with 11 bases left between them. The CDR3 here is CASRGGKANYGYTF. CDR3 DNA: TGTGCCAGCAGGGGCGGGAAAGCTAACTATGGCTACACCTTC.

The chain has TRBV18 and TRBJ1-1, with unresolved D. Germline assignment: CDR1 KGHSH and CDR2 LQKENI. The CDR3 totals 14 residues. V lost 3 bases to trimming and J lost 0 bases, with 8 bases between them. The CDR3 nucleotides are TGTGCCAGCTCACCTGAGATCATGAACACTGAAGCTTTCTTT. Protein product: CASSPEIMNTEAFF. The full variable domain, rest sourced from reference TRBV18 and TRBJ1-1, is NAGVMQNPRHLVRRRGQEARLRCSPMKGHSHVYWYRQLPEEGLKFMVYLQKENIIDESGMPKERFSAEFPKEGPSILRIQQVVRGDSAAYFCASSPEIMNTEAFFGQGTRLTVV.

This clone has more than one count but fewer than ten. The chain joins TRBV2 to TRBJ1-1; TRBD1 is a possible D gene (5 bases). The germline V gene has CDR1 SNHLY and CDR2 FYNNEI. This CDR3 spans 13 amino acids. Trimming stripped 9 bases from V and 1 base from J, with 12 bases between. The CDR3 loop reads CASKMDTNTEAFF. The CDR3 region has the DNA TGTGCCAGTAAGATGGACACGAACACTGAAGCTTTCTTT.

J is TRBJ1-2 and V is TRBV12-3 or TRBV12-4; D is ambiguous. The V gene lost 7 bases and the J gene lost 8 bases, with 17 bases spanning the gap. The CDR3 is made up of 13 amino acids. CDR3 sequence: CASNKIRGGGYTF. DNA of the CDR3: TGTGCCAGCAACAAAATTAGAGGAGGCGGCTACACCTTC.

This clone occurred a few times. The chain joins TRBV2 to TRBJ2-3; 9 bases map to TRBD2. Germline CDR1 SNHLY, CDR2 FYNNEI. V dropped 6 bases and J dropped 0; count of bases not matched to a gene: 10. The length of the CDR3 is 17 residues. For the CDR3, the DNA is TGTGCCAGCAGCTCCGGGGCTAGCGGGGCTAGCACAGATACGCAGTATTTT. It codes for CASSSGASGASTDTQYF. The whole variable domain, remainder taken from reference TRBV2 and TRBJ2-3, is EPEVTQTPSHQVTQMGQEVILRCVPISNHLYFYWYRQILGQKVEFLVSFYNNEISEKSEIFDDQFSVERPDGSNFTLKIRSTKLEDSAMYFCASSSGASGASTDTQYFGPGTRLTVL.

J is TRBJ2-7 and V is TRBV29-1; TRBD1 aligns across 7 bases. Germline CDR1 and CDR2: SQVTM and ANQGSEA. J lost 6 bases, V lost 2 bases, and 7 bases had no gene match. The CDR3 loop spans 13 amino acids. The CDR3 reads CSVERTGLGEQYF. The CDR3, as DNA: TGCAGCGTTGAAAGGACAGGTTTGGGCGAGCAGTACTTC.

The chain uses TRBV9 and TRBJ1-1, with TRBD1 matching 7 bases. The CDR3 is 16 residues long. V dropped 2 bases and J dropped 1; count of bases not matched to a gene: 8. Germline values: CDR1 SGDLS, CDR2 YYNGEE. The CDR3 DNA follows: TGTGCCAGCAGCGTCATAGGGGGCCTCTGGAACACTGAAGCTTTCTTT. It is translated as CASSVIGGLWNTEAFF.

The rearrangement links TRBV7-8 to TRBJ2-5, with 7 bases identical to TRBD1. The CDR3 spans 14 residues. Germline V CDR1 and CDR2: SGHVS, FQNEAQ. With V trimmed by 3 bases and J by 3 bases, 4 bases remained unmatched. CDR3 nucleotides: TGTGCCAGCAGCTTCGGGACAGCTGAAGAGACCCAGTACTTC. Translation gives CASSFGTAEETQYF.

V gene TRBV4-1 combines with J gene TRBJ1-5; 8 bases agree with TRBD1. The V gene end was trimmed by 0 bases and the J gene end by 9 bases; junction bases not matched to a gene: 1. Germline loops: CDR1 MGHRA, CDR2 YSYEKL. The CDR3 has 13 amino acids. The CDR3: CASSQDRGRPQHF. Here the CDR3 DNA reads TGCGCCAGCAGCCAAGACAGGGGGCGGCCCCAGCATTTT.

The chain is built from TRBV7-9 and TRBJ1-2, with D perhaps TRBD1 (6 bases). Trimming pared 5 bases from V and 3 bases from J, leaving 16 bases between. CDR3 length: 15 residues. Per the germline V gene, CDR1 is SEHNR and CDR2 is FQNEAQ (reference sequence). CDR3 sequence reads: CASSQGGGRDYGYTF. CDR3 coding DNA: TGTGCCAGCAGCCAGGGCGGGGGCAGGGACTATGGCTACACCTTC.

The J gene is TRBJ2-3, the V gene TRBV2; 12 nucleotides match TRBD2. The CDR3 is 20 residues long. Germline-derived CDR1 and CDR2 are SNHLY and FYNNEI. J lost 7 bases, V lost 7 bases, and 24 bases had no gene match. CDR3 residues: CASMGGRLAGGQRNHYTQYF. CDR3 nucleotides: TGTGCCAGCATGGGAGGGCGGCTAGCGGGGGGGCAAAGAAACCATTATACGCAGTATTTT.

This clone has a handful of counts. The gene calls are TRBV18 and TRBJ1-5; 9 bases fit TRBD1. This CDR3 has 17 residues. Germline V gene lookup returns CDR1 KGHSH and CDR2 LQKENI. The V gene end was trimmed by 6 bases and the J gene end by 1 base; junction bases not matched to a gene: 10. CDR3 nucleotides: TGTGCCAGCTCCGCCCGGACAGGGGCCGACAGCAATCAGCCCCAGCATTTT. Its protein is CASSARTGADSNQPQHF.

J is TRBJ1-1 and V is TRBV7-9; tentative D call: TRBD1 (5 bases). Trimming took off 5 bases at V and 1 base at J, with 8 bases between the two ends. The germline V gene has CDR1 SEHNR and CDR2 FQNEAQ (reference sequence). This CDR3 is built from 13 residues. CDR3 coding DNA: TGTGCCAGCAGCGGACAAGCGAACACTGAAGCTTTCTTT. Translated, it gives CASSGQANTEAFF.

The DNA of the CDR3 is TGTGCCAGCAGCCCCCAAGGCAGGGGCGCTGGAAACACCATATATTTT. Translating gives CASSPQGRGAGNTIYF. The chain uses TRBV11-2 and TRBJ1-3; D is perhaps TRBD1 (6 bases). V lost 5 bases, J lost 2 bases, and 16 bases lay in between. Germline values: CDR1 SGHAT, CDR2 FQNNGV. The CDR3 consists of 16 residues. The full variable domain, completed using reference TRBV11-2 and TRBJ1-3, is EAGVAQSPRYKIIEKRQSVAFWCNPISGHATLYWYQQILGQGPKLLIQFQNNGVVDDSQLPKDRFSAERLKGVDSTLKIQPAKLEDSAVYLCASSPQGRGAGNTIYFGEGSWLTVV.

This chain uses TRBV29-1 with TRBJ1-2, with 7 bases that match TRBD1. Germline V lookup: CDR1 SQVTM, CDR2 ANQGSEA. The CDR3 covers 16 residues. Trimming cost V 1 base and J 0 bases; bases outside gene matches: 8. CDR3 nucleotides: TGCAGCGTTGAAGCTGACAGGGCCCTAACTAACTATGGCTACACCTTC. Its protein product is CSVEADRALTNYGYTF.

The chain joins TRBV5-1 to TRBJ1-2, with TRBD1 as a possible D gene (5 bases). CDR1 is SGHRS, CDR2 YFSETQ, per germline. This CDR3 region has 13 residues. Trimming pared 0 bases from V and 6 bases from J, leaving 9 bases between. This CDR3 is CASSLGGYNGYTF. Here the CDR3 DNA reads TGCGCCAGCAGCTTGGGGGGCTATAATGGCTACACCTTC.

J is TRBJ2-2 and V is TRBV29-1; D not resolved. CDR1 is SQVTM, CDR2 ANQGSEA, per germline. This CDR3 region has 11 residues. The ends were cut back, 7 bases at V and 5 bases at J, with 8 bases in the middle. The CDR3 protein is CSAEETGELFF. In nucleotides, the CDR3 is TGCAGCGCCGAGGAAACCGGGGAGCTGTTTTTT.

The V and J genes are TRBV11-2 and TRBJ2-1; D is possibly TRBD2 (5 bases). The CDR3 is 15 residues long. From germline, CDR1 is SGHAT and CDR2 FQNNGV. V dropped 0 bases and J dropped 4 bases, with 10 bases sitting between them. CDR3 region: CASSLDTGKYNEQFF. The CDR3 bases are TGTGCCAGCAGCTTAGATACGGGAAAATACAATGAGCAGTTCTTC. Supplemented by reference TRBV11-2 and TRBJ2-1, the full variable domain reads EAGVAQSPRYKIIEKRQSVAFWCNPISGHATLYWYQQILGQGPKLLIQFQNNGVVDDSQLPKDRFSAERLKGVDSTLKIQPAKLEDSAVYLCASSLDTGKYNEQFFGPGTRLTVL.

The rearrangement links TRBV2 to TRBJ1-5; TRBD1 aligns across 8 bases. Losses at the gene ends were 6 bases for V and 2 bases for J; bases not matched to a gene: 3. The CDR3 loop spans 14 amino acids. CDR1 and CDR2 (germline): SNHLY, FYNNEI. The CDR3 reads CASRDRVGNQPQHF. CDR3 nucleotide sequence: TGTGCCAGCAGGGACAGGGTTGGCAATCAGCCCCAGCATTTT.